The 5 T cell receptor beta chains listed next were all sequenced from one sample in a study of blood T cell repertoires in COVID-19. Sequencing was performed with immunoSEQ multiplex PCR; in TCRdb, only in-frame clones are kept and a portion is missing. The data contain 200,000 or so clones, 88% of them singletons. Material for sequencing was PBMCs or T cells enriched from blood (not recorded which). Receptor source: a woman under 40 who had been exposed to COVID-19.

The chain employs TRBV3-1 (or the pseudogene TRBV3-2) and TRBJ1-2; 7 nucleotides match TRBD1. Unmatched junction bases numbered 1, after V lost 3 bases and J lost 0 bases. The CDR3 is 14 amino acids. The germline gives CDR1 LGHDT, CDR2 YNNKEL (reference sequence). CDR3 in amino acids: CASSQTGTNYGYTF. DNA for the CDR3: TGTGCCAGCAGCCAGACAGGGACTAACTATGGCTACACCTTC.

The rearrangement joins TRBV18 to TRBJ2-3; D unclear. Trimming removed 3 bases at V and 2 bases at J, with 15 bases between. The CDR3 loop spans 16 amino acids. Looked up from germline, CDR1 is KGHSH and CDR2 is LQKENI. The CDR3 DNA sequence: TGTGCCAGCTCACCCCCCCTGAGCCACTACACAGATACGCAGTATTTT. Protein sequence: CASSPPLSHYTDTQYF.

The CDR3 is CASSDTLAGVTGELFF. The DNA of the CDR3 is TGTGCCAGCAGTGACACTCTAGCGGGAGTTACCGGGGAGCTGTTTTTT. This chain links TRBV2 with TRBJ2-2, with 10 bases matching TRBD2. The CDR3 runs 16 residues. Germline V lookup: CDR1 SNHLY, CDR2 FYNNEI. The V segment lost 3 bases and the J segment 5 bases; nucleotides outside the gene matches: 6.

This clone was picked up a small number of times. The J gene is TRBJ1-5, the V gene TRBV4-1, with TRBD1 matching over 11 bases. This CDR3 has 17 amino acids. Germline CDR1 and CDR2: MGHRA and YSYEKL. The ends lost 3 bases at V and 2 bases at J; junction bases unmatched: 6. CDR3 nucleotide sequence: TGCGCCAGCAGCCAGCTCGGGACAGGGGGACGCAATCAGCCCCAGCATTTT. Its translation is CASSQLGTGGRNQPQHF.

The rearrangement uses TRBV19 and TRBJ2-5, with D tentatively TRBD1 (5 bases). This CDR3 comprises 18 residues. The germline V and J ends were trimmed by 0 bases and 4 bases, with 21 bases remaining between them. CDR1 is LNHDA, CDR2 SQIVND, per germline (reference sequence). The CDR3 here is CASSIDRQGRLRTETQYF. The CDR3 DNA follows: TGTGCCAGTAGTATAGACCGGCAGGGCCGGCTAAGGACAGAGACCCAGTACTTC.